The 10 T cell receptor gamma chains presented below share a single source sample, sequenced in a study of Vδ1+ human thymocytes. General study findings and limits: Highly polyclonal TRG and TRD repertoires with Gaussian CDR3 length distributions appeared in thymus.

Extracted RNA was reverse transcribed into cDNA. The CDR3 regions were amplified by multiplex PCR from V-gene primers to a constant-region primer. TCRdb reapplied CATT to the multiplex PCR reads. The sample lists approximately 25,000 gamma-chain clones, about a fifth occurring once. What these receptors recognize is not known. Sequencing was carried out using Vdelta1+ gamma-delta thymocytes from the thymus. Subset defined: FACS-sorted CD3+ TCRalphabeta- TCRVdelta1+ TCRVdelta2- thymocytes. The source is a boy in the first two years of life who had congenital heart surgery.

The chain uses TRGV3 and TRGJP2. Germline CDR1 reads VTNTFY; CDR2 reads YDVSTARD (reference sequence). CDR3 length: 17 residues. J lost 0 bases, V lost 0 bases, and 7 bases had no gene match. CDR3 sequence (DNA): TGTGCCACCTGGGACAGGCTCCAGGATAGTAGTGATTGGATCAAGACGTTT. It specifies CATWDRLQDSSDWIKTF.

V usage is TRGV4 and J usage is TRGJ1 or TRGJ2. The CDR3 sequence is 12 residues long. In germline, CDR1 is EGSTGY, CDR2 YDSYTSSV. V lost 5 bases to trimming and J lost 5 bases; unmatched junction nucleotides: 6. The CDR3 nucleotides are TGTGCCACCTGGGGTTATGATTATAAGAAACTCTTT. Its translation: CATWGYDYKKLF.

This clone has only a few counts. The V and J genes are TRGV5 and TRGJ1 or TRGJ2. The CDR3 contains 13 residues. V lost 3 bases and J lost 5; bases outside the gene matches: 7. The V gene's germline CDR1 is VINAFY and CDR2 YDVSNSKD. CDR3 amino acids: CATWDERHYKKLF. DNA for the CDR3: TGTGCCACCTGGGACGAGAGGCATTATAAGAAACTCTTT.

Notes on this clone: Other DNA variants within this sample encode the same CDR3. V usage is TRGV9 and J usage is TRGJ1 or TRGJ2. V shed 0 bases and J 4 bases; nucleotides not matched to a gene: 6. This CDR3 region has 14 residues. Germline V gene data show CDR1 as GITISATS and CDR2 as ISYDGTV (reference sequence). The CDR3 bases are TGTGCCTTGTGGGAGGTGCCCAGATATTATAAGAAACTCTTT. It codes for CALWEVPRYYKKLF.

This clone was observed a few times. Different DNA sequences within this sample yield the same CDR3. The gene calls are TRGV9 and TRGJ1 or TRGJ2. There are 14 residues in the CDR3. Germline CDR1 reads GITISATS; CDR2 reads ISYDGTV (reference sequence). The J segment lost 3 bases and the V segment lost 0 bases, leaving 5 bases of the junction unmatched. This CDR3 reads CALWEVQGYYKKLF. The CDR3 DNA reads as TGTGCCTTGTGGGAGGTGCAAGGTTATTATAAGAAACTCTTT.

This clone showed up just a few times. The identical CDR3 is also encoded by other nucleotide sequences in the sample. The rearrangement joins TRGV2 to TRGJ1 or TRGJ2. The CDR3 loop spans 12 amino acids. V was pared by 0 bases and J by 10 bases, with 6 bases of the junction left unmatched. In germline, CDR1 is EGSNGY, CDR2 YDSYNSKV. CDR3 protein: CATWDGLRKKLF. CDR3 nucleotides: TGTGCCACCTGGGACGGGCTAAGGAAGAAACTCTTT.

This chain uses TRGV9 with TRGJ1 or TRGJ2. Trimming at V came to 1 base and at J to 3 bases, leaving 9 bases not matched to a gene. The germline gives CDR1 GITISATS, CDR2 ISYDGTV (reference sequence). This CDR3 is built from 15 residues. The CDR3 coding sequence is TGTGCCTTGTGGGAGGTCCCCTTCCCTTATTATAAGAAACTCTTT. Protein product: CALWEVPFPYYKKLF.

This clone was seen a handful of times. The chain couples TRGV3 to TRGJP2. Germline loops: CDR1 VTNTFY, CDR2 YDVSTARD (reference sequence). After removal of 0 bases from V and 13 bases from J, the junction contained 8 bases not matched to a gene. The CDR3 contains 13 residues. The CDR3 DNA reads TGTGCCACCTGGGACAGGCAGGGCACGATCAAGACGTTT. It is translated as CATWDRQGTIKTF.

Comments on this clone: This sample also contains other DNA sequences that code for the same CDR3. The chain employs TRGV9 and TRGJ1 or TRGJ2. The CDR3 totals 11 residues. Looked up from germline, CDR1 is GITISATS and CDR2 is ISYDGTV (reference sequence). With 0 bases clipped from V and 10 bases from J, the junction kept 3 bases outside the gene matches. In nucleotides, the CDR3 is TGTGCCTTGTGGGAGGTGCAAAAGAAACTCTTT. Its translation: CALWEVQKKLF.

This clone showed up just a few times. Different DNA sequences within this sample yield the same CDR3. The chain employs TRGV4 and TRGJ1 or TRGJ2. Germline CDR1 is EGSTGY and CDR2 is YDSYTSSV. J lost 2 bases, V lost 1 base, and 5 bases had no gene match. The CDR3 extends over 14 amino acids. The CDR3 coding sequence is TGTGCCACCTGGGATGGCACCGATTATTATAAGAAACTCTTT. Its translation: CATWDGTDYYKKLF.